This is a list of T cell receptor beta chains from one sample in a study of CXCR3-negative and CXCR3-positive naive CD8 T cells. TCRdb re-called the 5' RACE reads and catalogs CDR3 proteins one per entry, DNA excluded. Here the sample table reports fewer than 6,500 distinct CDR3 sequences. The sample taken for sequencing was naive CXCR3+ CD8+ T cells from blood. These receptors were collected from a human donor in good health. Some clones in this sample may be carry-over from other donors' samples. CDR3s include the opening cysteine and the closing phenylalanine or tryptophan. Not every row has a clone size; where given, it reads once, few, many or a size class.

v_gene	j_gene	abundance	CDR3aa
TRBV4-2	TRBJ2-1	medium-sized	CASSQEQAGEYNEQFF
TRBV28	TRBJ2-7	.	CASTLRVAYEQYF
TRBV12-3/TRBV12-4	TRBJ2-7	.	CASRETGLYEQYF
TRBV4-3	TRBJ1-2	.	CASSQDRGASGYTF
TRBV25-1	TRBJ1-2	.	CASSEGGQGPNYGYTF
TRBV5-4	TRBJ2-3	.	CASSLKGLAVSGWLGDTQYF
TRBV29-1	TRBJ2-1	medium-sized	CSVEGGSNEQFF
TRBV19	TRBJ1-1	.	CDSGPVIGTEAFF
TRBV11-2	TRBJ1-1	medium-sized	CASSLGSGVEAFF
TRBV19	TRBJ1-1	medium-sized	CASRQGLGTEAFF
TRBV19	TRBJ2-1	.	CASSGQRDEQFF
TRBV25-1	TRBJ2-6	medium-sized	CASSAGGLSGANVLTF
TRBV20-1	TRBJ2-1	medium-sized	CSAHGLAGKHSSYNEQFF